The entry below describes one T cell receptor (beta chain). Which antigen it targets is not known. No much larger clonotype is one base removed from it; base qualities were not supplied. Participants in the prospective study were aged roughly 18 to 89 years, lived in 24 United States geographic areas, and enrolled through a virtual design. In the prospective study, cohorts were assigned on the basis of participant-reported clinical history obtained from a screening survey and a study questionnaire. Each participant in the prospective study had whole blood, serum and a nasopharyngeal or oropharyngeal swab collected by mobile phlebotomists. Participants in the prospective study had the option to provide additional blood draws and questionnaires over an approximately 2-month period. Before DNA extraction, blood samples from the prospective study were shipped at room temperature or frozen. The immunoSEQ Assay, a bias-controlled multiplex PCR, was used to amplify TCRbeta CDR3 regions from genomic DNA. Per the source publication's procedure: The number of nucleated cells in each sample was estimated by amplification of reference gene primers within the assay. Sequence reads were collapsed and filtered to measure the absolute abundance of every unique TCRbeta CDR3 rearrangement. Productive Simpson clonality was computed per sample as the square root of Simpson's diversity index over productive rearrangements. This immuneACCESS table, as held by TCRdb, lists in-frame sequences with V and J called but not all clones. Of the missing ones, under half trace to an unresolved V gene in checked studies; the others have no known cause. That table is the source of V, J and clone size, and D and trimming were worked out from the DNA. In this sample the table shows a few hundred thousand clones, around 87% of which occur a single time. The ten top clones hold less than 2.5% of the sample.

These data originate in a study of blood T cell repertoires in COVID-19 (dated by TCRdb to 2018 to 2021). With respect to the entire study: Recovered participants in ImmuneRACE Cohort 3 were defined by two consecutive negative NP/OP PCR tests, clearance by a healthcare professional, or resolution of symptoms. Samples covering the acute and convalescent phases of COVID-19 were provided by collaborators in the United States, Italy and Spain. The material from the prospective study consisted of cDNA or gDNA derived from T cells, B-cell-depleted T cells, or PBMCs. Deeply sampled blood TCRbeta repertoires from subjects exposed to, actively infected with, or recovered from COVID-19 were included in the dataset. A freely available public database, intended as a resource for researchers studying the immune response to SARS-CoV-2, is where the repertoires were released. Samples were obtained from the ongoing ImmuneRACE study (first 160 participants) and from over 1,000 subjects provided by 6 global collaborators. A de-identified subject ID, COVID-19 status, age in years and sex were almost always included in the sample metadata. Where available, HLA class I and class II types were taken from metadata supplied by the sample provider and were not determined by assay-based typing. Summary of the overall study and its limitations: The amount of clinical and demographic metadata varied by source and participant and was provided uncurated.

V lost 5 bases and J lost 7 bases; the stretch between them is 8 bases long. CDR1 and CDR2, per the germline V gene (reference sequence), are DFQATT and SNEGSKA. Its CDR3 holds 11 amino acids, cysteine through phenylalanine. The DNA shown is the 33-base CDR3, in frame from base 1. The sequence links TRBV20-1 to TRBJ2-2; TRBD2 might be the D gene, on 6 matching bases. Sample: PBMCs or T cells enriched from blood (not recorded which). The clonotype originates from a man in his forties or fifties in a cohort exposed to, infected with or recovered from COVID-19 (not recorded which). The CDR3 region reads CSAGGYGELFF. The sequenced DNA is TGCAGTGCTGGGGGGTACGGGGAGCTGTTTTTT.